The 17 T cell receptor beta chains below all came from one sample that was sequenced in a study of vaccination and CD4 T cells after COVID-19. The sample's treatment: 10-day PBMC culture with coronavirus spike peptide pools or control peptides (ViraFEST assay). These receptors' antigens are unknown. Sequencing of the DNA from cultured CD4+ T cells was carried out with the Oncomine TCR Beta short-read assay. One entry per CDR3 protein, called by TCRdb with MiXCR from the PCR reads. This table holds more than 4,500 distinct CDR3 sequences, about 47% found once. Sequenced: CD4+ T cells from blood, cultured in vitro. The receptors derive from a human donor who had recovered from COVID-19.

This clonotype showed up just a few times. V and J are TRBV10-3 and TRBJ1-1; D is unresolved. The germline V gene has CDR1 ENHRY and CDR2 SYGVKD. The CDR3 runs 12 residues. Trimming pared 10 bases from V and 6 bases from J, leaving 15 bases between. The CDR3 sequence: CATGSGNPEAFF. CDR3 coding DNA: TGTGCCACTGGATCGGGTAACCCTGAAGCTTTCTTT.

This clonotype was picked up one time. The chain combines TRBV2 with TRBJ2-6, with D possibly TRBD2 on 7 matching bases. Germline V gene sequence: CDR1 SNHLY, CDR2 FYNNEI. The CDR3 loop spans 17 amino acids. The V and J ends lost 6 bases and 0 bases respectively, with 15 bases between them. CDR3 coding DNA: TGTGCCAGCAGGAGACCGGGGGGCGGCTCTGGGGCCAACGTCCTGACTTTC. Translating it yields CASRRPGGGSGANVLTF.

The genes are TRBV10-3 and TRBJ1-6; tentatively, D is TRBD1 (5 bases). The length of the CDR3 is 17 residues. The germline V and J ends were trimmed by 4 bases and 0 bases, with 13 bases remaining between them. Germline assignment: CDR1 ENHRY and CDR2 SYGVKD. The chain's CDR3 is CAISARQTGSYNSPLHF. DNA for the CDR3: TGTGCCATCAGTGCCCGACAGACGGGCTCCTATAATTCACCCCTCCACTTT.

This CDR3 is CSAPKSGIYNEQFF. CDR3 nucleotides: TGCAGTGCCCCTAAAAGCGGGATCTACAATGAGCAGTTCTTC. The chain has TRBV20-1 and TRBJ2-1, with 7 bases identical to TRBD2. The CDR3 is 14 residues long. V was pared by 6 bases and J by 3 bases, with 8 bases of the junction left unmatched. The germline V gene has CDR1 DFQATT and CDR2 SNEGSKA (reference sequence).

By proportion, this clonotype is medium-sized (0.01 to 0.1%). The chain carries TRBV9 and TRBJ2-3, with 9 positions matching TRBD2. V was clipped by 4 bases and J by 2 bases; unmatched bases: 8. The CDR3 contains 16 residues. Germline V gives CDR1 SGDLS, CDR2 YYNGEE. This chain's CDR3 is CASSTPSGVITDTQYF. The DNA of the CDR3 is TGTGCCAGCAGCACACCTAGCGGGGTGATCACAGATACGCAGTATTTT.

This clonotype turned up a few times. The V gene is TRBV7-2, the J gene TRBJ1-5; 9 bases align to TRBD1. Trimming took 5 bases from V and 2 from J; bases not matched to a gene: 10. CDR3 size: 17 residues. CDR1 SGHTA and CDR2 FQGNSA come from the germline V gene. The CDR3 DNA sequence: TGTGCCAGCAGCCCCTTGACAGGGGGAATGGGCAATCAGCCCCAGCATTTT. It yields the protein CASSPLTGGMGNQPQHF.

In DNA, the CDR3 is TGCAGTGCTAGAGCTGTCGCGGCCCAGTACTTC. Encoded protein: CSARAVAAQYF. The gene calls are TRBV20-1 and TRBJ2-5; no definite D call. Germline V lookup: CDR1 DFQATT, CDR2 SNEGSKA (reference sequence). This CDR3 region has 11 residues. Trimming stripped 1 base from V and 9 bases from J, with 9 bases between.

The V gene is TRBV5-6, the J gene TRBJ2-3; tentatively, D is TRBD2 (6 bases). The CDR3 loop spans 17 amino acids. V dropped 0 bases and J dropped 4 bases, with 18 bases sitting between them. Germline CDR1 and CDR2: SGHDT and YYEEEE. The CDR3 sequence: CASSLVGGVGVSDTQYF. CDR3 DNA sequence: TGTGCCAGCAGCTTGGTGGGGGGAGTAGGTGTCTCAGATACGCAGTATTTT.

The rearrangement joins TRBV7-3 to TRBJ2-2; no clear D gene. Germline V gives CDR1 SGHTA, CDR2 FQGTGA. Deletions cut 3 bases from V and 5 bases from J, with 7 bases between. This CDR3 contains 13 residues. CDR3 DNA sequence: TGTGCCAGCAGCTTCTATAATACCGGGGAGCTGTTTTTT. Translated, it gives CASSFYNTGELFF.

The CDR3 is CASSHAYREIYEQYF. Here the CDR3 DNA reads TGCGCCAGCAGTCACGCGTACAGGGAAATCTACGAGCAGTACTTC. The chain recombines TRBV23-1 with TRBJ2-7; D perhaps matches TRBD1 (6 bases). TRBV23-1 is noted as an ORF with a role that remains uncertain. Trimming shortened V by 3 bases and J by 3 bases, and 15 bases separated the two germline ends. The CDR3 consists of 15 residues.

This clonotype occurred once. This chain links TRBV11-3 with TRBJ2-1, with a possible D match to TRBD2 (6 bases). Trimming shortened V by 3 bases and J by 7 bases, and 19 bases separated the two germline ends. Germline V gene sequence: CDR1 SGHNT, CDR2 YENEEA. The CDR3 sequence is 16 residues long. The CDR3 loop reads CASSFEYLGSGNEQFF. The DNA for the CDR3 is TGTGCCAGCAGCTTCGAATACCTCGGGAGCGGGAATGAGCAGTTCTTC.

This sequence joins TRBV20-1 and TRBJ2-3; 12 bases match TRBD2. The length of the CDR3 is 12 residues. Germline V gene sequence: CDR1 DFQATT, CDR2 SNEGSKA (reference sequence). V dropped 5 bases and J dropped 7; count of bases not matched to a gene: 1. The CDR3 reads CSAGLAGHTQYF. Written as DNA, the CDR3 is TGCAGTGCTGGACTAGCGGGACATACGCAGTATTTT.

The chain couples TRBV20-1 to TRBJ1-5, with D hard to call. The V end lost 4 bases, the J end lost 2 bases, and 6 bases lay between the germline ends. From germline, CDR1 is DFQATT and CDR2 SNEGSKA (reference sequence). This CDR3 is 12 amino acids long. This CDR3 reads CSANSGNQPQHF. As DNA, the CDR3 is TGCAGTGCTAACTCTGGCAATCAGCCCCAGCATTTT.

V is TRBV15 and J is TRBJ2-3, with 8 bases that match TRBD1. V was pared by 6 bases and J by 0 bases, with 2 bases of the junction left unmatched. The CDR3 has 14 amino acids. CDR1 and CDR2 (germline): LNHNV, YYDKDF (reference sequence). CDR3 nucleotide sequence: TGTGCCACCAGGGACAGGGTTAGCACAGATACGCAGTATTTT. Amino acids: CATRDRVSTDTQYF.

J is TRBJ2-3 and V is TRBV20-1; 12 positions match TRBD2. The CDR3 spans 17 residues. CDR1 and CDR2 from the germline V gene are DFQATT and SNEGSKA (reference sequence). Trimming cost V 0 bases and J 2 bases; bases outside gene matches: 6. CDR3 nucleotides: TGCAGTGCTAGAGATCGGACTAGCGGGGCTTACACAGATACGCAGTATTTT. Amino acids: CSARDRTSGAYTDTQYF.

This clonotype was counted a few times. The rearrangement joins TRBV19 to TRBJ2-1; D might be TRBD2 (6 bases). Germline V lookup: CDR1 LNHDA, CDR2 SQIVND (reference sequence). V lost 4 bases to trimming and J lost 3 bases, with 16 bases between them. This CDR3 has 16 amino acids. The chain's CDR3 is CASSTKLAAIYNEQFF. DNA of the CDR3: TGTGCCAGTAGTACGAAACTAGCAGCTATCTACAATGAGCAGTTCTTC.

The J gene is TRBJ2-7, the V gene TRBV7-3, with D tentatively TRBD1 (6 bases). The germline gives CDR1 SGHTA, CDR2 FQGTGA. The CDR3 spans 14 residues. Trimming stripped 1 base from V and 2 bases from J, with 9 bases between. The CDR3 spells CASSLRGGPYEQYF. The CDR3 DNA follows: TGTGCCAGCAGCTTAAGAGGGGGACCCTACGAGCAGTACTTC. Combining the CDR3 with reference TRBV7-3 and TRBJ2-7 gives the whole variable domain GAGVSQTPSNKVTEKGKYVELRCDPISGHTALYWYRQSLGQGPEFLIYFQGTGAADDSGLPNDRFFAVRPEGSVSTLKIQRTERGDSAVYLCASSLRGGPYEQYFGPGTRLTVT.